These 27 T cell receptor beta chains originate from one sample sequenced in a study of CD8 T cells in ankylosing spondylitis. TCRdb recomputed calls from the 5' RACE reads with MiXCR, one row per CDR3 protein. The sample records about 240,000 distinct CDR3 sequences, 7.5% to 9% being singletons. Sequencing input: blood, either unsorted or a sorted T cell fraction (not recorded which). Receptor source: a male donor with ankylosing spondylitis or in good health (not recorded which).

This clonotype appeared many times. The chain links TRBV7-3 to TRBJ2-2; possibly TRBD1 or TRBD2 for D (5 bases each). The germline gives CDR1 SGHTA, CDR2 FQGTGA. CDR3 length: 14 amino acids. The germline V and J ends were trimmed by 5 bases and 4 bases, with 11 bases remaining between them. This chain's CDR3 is CASSPGGGTGELFF. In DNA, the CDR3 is TGTGCCAGCAGCCCGGGTGGGGGCACCGGGGAGCTGTTTTTT.

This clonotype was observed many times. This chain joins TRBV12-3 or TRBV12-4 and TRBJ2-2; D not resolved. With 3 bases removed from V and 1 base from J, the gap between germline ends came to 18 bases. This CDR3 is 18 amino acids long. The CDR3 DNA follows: TGTGCCAGCAGTTTCAGACCGATGTCACGGAGGAACACCGGGGAGCTGTTTTTT. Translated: CASSFRPMSRRNTGELFF.

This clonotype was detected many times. This CDR3 reads CASRYDLLNTEAFF. CDR3 sequence (DNA): TGTGCCAGCCGATACGATTTGTTGAACACTGAAGCTTTCTTT. V usage is TRBV6-5 and J usage is TRBJ1-1; D not resolved. The CDR3 consists of 14 residues. Germline V gene data show CDR1 as MNHEY and CDR2 as SVGAGI. V lost 8 bases to trimming and J lost 0 bases, with 13 bases between them.

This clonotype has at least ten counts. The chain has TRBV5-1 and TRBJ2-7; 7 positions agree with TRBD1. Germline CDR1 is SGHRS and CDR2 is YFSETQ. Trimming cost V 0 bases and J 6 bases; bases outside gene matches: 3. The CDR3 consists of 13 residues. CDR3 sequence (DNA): TGCGCCAGCAGCTTGGGACAGGGCCTCGAGCAGTACTTC. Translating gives CASSLGQGLEQYF.

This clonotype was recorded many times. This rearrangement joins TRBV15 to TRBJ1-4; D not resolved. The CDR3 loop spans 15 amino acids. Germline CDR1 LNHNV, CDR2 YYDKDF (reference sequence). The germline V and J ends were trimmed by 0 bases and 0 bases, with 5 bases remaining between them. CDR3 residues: CATSRDGATNEKLFF. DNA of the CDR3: TGTGCCACCAGCAGAGACGGGGCAACTAATGAAAAACTGTTTTTT.

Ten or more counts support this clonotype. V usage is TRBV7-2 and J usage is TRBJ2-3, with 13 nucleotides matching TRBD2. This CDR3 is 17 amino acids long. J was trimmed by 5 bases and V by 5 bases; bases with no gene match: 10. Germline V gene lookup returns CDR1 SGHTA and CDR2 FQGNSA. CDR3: CASSPRTSGSWKDTQYF. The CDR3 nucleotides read TGTGCCAGCAGCCCGCGGACTAGCGGGAGTTGGAAAGATACGCAGTATTTT. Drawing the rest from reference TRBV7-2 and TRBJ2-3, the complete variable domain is GAGVSQSPSNKVTEKGKDVELRCDPISGHTALYWYRQSLGQGLEFLIYFQGNSAPDKSGLPSDRFSAERTGGSVSTLTIQRTQQEDSAVYLCASSPRTSGSWKDTQYFGPGTRLTVL.

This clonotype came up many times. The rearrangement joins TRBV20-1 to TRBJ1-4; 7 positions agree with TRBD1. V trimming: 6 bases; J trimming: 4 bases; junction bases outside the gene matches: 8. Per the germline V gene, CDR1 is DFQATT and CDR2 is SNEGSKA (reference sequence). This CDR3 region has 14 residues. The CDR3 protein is CSASRDSVNEKLFF. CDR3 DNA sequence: TGCAGTGCCTCCCGGGACAGCGTTAATGAAAAACTGTTTTTT.

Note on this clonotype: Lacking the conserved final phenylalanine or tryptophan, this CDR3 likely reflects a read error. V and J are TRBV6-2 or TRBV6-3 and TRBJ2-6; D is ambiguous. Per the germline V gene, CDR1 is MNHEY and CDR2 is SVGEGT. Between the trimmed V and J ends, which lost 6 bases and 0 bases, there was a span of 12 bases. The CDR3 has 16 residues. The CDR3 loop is CASSSPRSSGANVLTI. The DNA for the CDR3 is TGTGCCAGCAGCTCCCCACGAAGCTCTGGGGCCAACGTCCTGACTATC.

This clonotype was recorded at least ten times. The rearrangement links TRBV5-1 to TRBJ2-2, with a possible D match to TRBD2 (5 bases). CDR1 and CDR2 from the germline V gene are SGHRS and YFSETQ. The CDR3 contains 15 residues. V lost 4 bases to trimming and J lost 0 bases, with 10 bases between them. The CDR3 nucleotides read TGCGCCAGCAGCAGACTAACGACGAACACCGGGGAGCTGTTTTTT. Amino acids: CASSRLTTNTGELFF.

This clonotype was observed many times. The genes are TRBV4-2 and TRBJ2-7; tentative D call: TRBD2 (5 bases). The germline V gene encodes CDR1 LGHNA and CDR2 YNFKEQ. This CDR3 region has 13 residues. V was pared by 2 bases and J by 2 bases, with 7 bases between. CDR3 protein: CASSQTEAYEQYF. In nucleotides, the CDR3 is TGTGCCAGCAGCCAAACGGAGGCCTACGAGCAGTACTTC.

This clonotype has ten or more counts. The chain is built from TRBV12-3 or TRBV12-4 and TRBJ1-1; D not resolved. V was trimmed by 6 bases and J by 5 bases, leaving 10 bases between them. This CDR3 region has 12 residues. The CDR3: CASRSIGTEAFF. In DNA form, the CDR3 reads TGTGCCAGCAGGTCGATAGGGACTGAAGCTTTCTTT.

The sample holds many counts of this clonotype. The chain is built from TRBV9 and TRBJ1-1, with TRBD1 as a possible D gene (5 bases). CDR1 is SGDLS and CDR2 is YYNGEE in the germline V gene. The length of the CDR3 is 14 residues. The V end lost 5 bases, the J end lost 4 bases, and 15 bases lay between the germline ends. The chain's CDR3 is CASSPWGGVTEAFF. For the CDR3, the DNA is TGTGCCAGCAGTCCCTGGGGGGGGGTCACTGAAGCTTTCTTT. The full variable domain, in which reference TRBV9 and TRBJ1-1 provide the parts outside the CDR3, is DSGVTQTPKHLITATGQRVTLRCSPRSGDLSVYWYQQSLDQGLQFLIQYYNGEERAKGNILERFSAQQFPDLHSELNLSSLELGDSALYFCASSPWGGVTEAFFGQGTRLTVV.

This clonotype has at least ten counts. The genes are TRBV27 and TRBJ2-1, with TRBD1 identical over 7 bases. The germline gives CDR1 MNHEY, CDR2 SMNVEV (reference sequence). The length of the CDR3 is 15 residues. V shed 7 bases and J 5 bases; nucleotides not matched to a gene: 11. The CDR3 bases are TGTGCCAGCACCCTAGTTGGCAGGGGGAACAATGAGCAGTTCTTC. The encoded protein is CASTLVGRGNNEQFF.

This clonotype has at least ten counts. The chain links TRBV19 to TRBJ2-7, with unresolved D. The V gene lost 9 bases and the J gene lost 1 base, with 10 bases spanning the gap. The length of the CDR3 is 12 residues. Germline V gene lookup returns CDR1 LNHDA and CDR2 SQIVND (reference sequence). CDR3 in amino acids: CASSSSSYEQYF. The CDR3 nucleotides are TGTGCCAGCAGTTCCTCTTCCTACGAGCAGTACTTC.

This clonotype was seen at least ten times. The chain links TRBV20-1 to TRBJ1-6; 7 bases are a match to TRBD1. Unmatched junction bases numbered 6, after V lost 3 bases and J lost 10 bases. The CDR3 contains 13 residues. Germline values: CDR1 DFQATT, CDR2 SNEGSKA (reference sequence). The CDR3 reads CSASEGAGSPLHF. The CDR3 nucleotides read TGCAGTGCTAGCGAGGGGGCCGGCTCACCCCTCCACTTT.

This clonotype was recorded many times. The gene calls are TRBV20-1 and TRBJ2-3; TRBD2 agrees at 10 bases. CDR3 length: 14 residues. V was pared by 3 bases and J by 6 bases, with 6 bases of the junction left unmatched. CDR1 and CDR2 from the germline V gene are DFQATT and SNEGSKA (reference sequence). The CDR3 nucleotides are TGCAGTGCTAGGGTTAGCGGGAGGAGCGATACGCAGTATTTT. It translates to CSARVSGRSDTQYF.

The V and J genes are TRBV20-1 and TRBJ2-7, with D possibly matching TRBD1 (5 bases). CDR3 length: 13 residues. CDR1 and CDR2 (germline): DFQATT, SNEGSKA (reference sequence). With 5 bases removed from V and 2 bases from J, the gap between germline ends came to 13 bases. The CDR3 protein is CSAYARQPYEQYF. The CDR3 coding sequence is TGCAGTGCTTATGCTCGACAGCCCTACGAGCAGTACTTC.

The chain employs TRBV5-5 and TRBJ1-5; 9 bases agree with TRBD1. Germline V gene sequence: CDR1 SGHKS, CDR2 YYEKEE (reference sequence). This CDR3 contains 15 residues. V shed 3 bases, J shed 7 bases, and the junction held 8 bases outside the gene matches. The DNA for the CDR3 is TGTGCCAGCAGCTCCCGACAGGGGGTAAGCCAGCCCCAGCATTTT. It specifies CASSSRQGVSQPQHF.

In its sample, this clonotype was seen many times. This chain's CDR3 is CASSLVAGGSWDEQFF. The DNA for the CDR3 is TGTGCCAGCAGCTTAGTCGCGGGTGGGTCCTGGGATGAGCAGTTCTTC. The rearrangement joins TRBV7-9 to TRBJ2-1; D possibly corresponds to TRBD2 (5 bases). This CDR3 is built from 16 residues. Germline V CDR1 and CDR2: SEHNR, FQNEAQ (reference sequence). V lost 1 base and J 8 bases, leaving 18 bases between the germline ends.

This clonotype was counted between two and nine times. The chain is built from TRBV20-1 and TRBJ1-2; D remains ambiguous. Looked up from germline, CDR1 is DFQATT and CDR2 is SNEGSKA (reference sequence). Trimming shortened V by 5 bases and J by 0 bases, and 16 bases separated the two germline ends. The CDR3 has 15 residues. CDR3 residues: CSASLSDGTNYGYTF. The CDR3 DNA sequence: TGCAGTGCTTCACTCAGCGACGGGACTAACTATGGCTACACCTTC.

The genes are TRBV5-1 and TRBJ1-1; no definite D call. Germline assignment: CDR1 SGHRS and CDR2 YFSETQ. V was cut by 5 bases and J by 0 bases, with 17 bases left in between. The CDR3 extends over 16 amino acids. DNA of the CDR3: TGCGCCAGCAGTCCCTCGTTGGTGCTCATGAACACTGAAGCTTTCTTT. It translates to CASSPSLVLMNTEAFF.

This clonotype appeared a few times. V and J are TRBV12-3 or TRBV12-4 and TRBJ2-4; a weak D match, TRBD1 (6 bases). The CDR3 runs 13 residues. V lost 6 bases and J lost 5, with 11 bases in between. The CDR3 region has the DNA TGTGCCAGCAGCCGGGACACCCAAAACATTCAGTACTTC. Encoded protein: CASSRDTQNIQYF.

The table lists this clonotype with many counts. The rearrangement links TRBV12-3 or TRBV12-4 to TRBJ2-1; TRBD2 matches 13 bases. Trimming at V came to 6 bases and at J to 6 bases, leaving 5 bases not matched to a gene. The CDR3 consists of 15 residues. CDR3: CASRRGLAGPNEQFF. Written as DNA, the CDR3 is TGTGCCAGCAGGAGGGGACTAGCGGGGCCCAATGAGCAGTTCTTC.

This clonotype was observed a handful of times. CDR3 sequence: CASSPRRGRQQETQYF. Written as DNA, the CDR3 is TGTGCCAGCAGCCCCAGACGGGGACGCCAGCAAGAGACCCAGTACTTC. V gene TRBV7-6 combines with J gene TRBJ2-5, with D perhaps matching TRBD1 or TRBD2 (5 bases each). The CDR3 has 16 amino acids. V gave up 5 bases and J gave up 2 bases, with 18 bases separating them. Per germline, CDR1 SGHVS and CDR2 FNYEAQ.

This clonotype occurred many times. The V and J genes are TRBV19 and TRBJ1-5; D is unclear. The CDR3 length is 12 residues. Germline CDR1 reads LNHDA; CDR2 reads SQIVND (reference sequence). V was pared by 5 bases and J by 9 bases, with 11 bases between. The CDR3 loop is CASSGERRPQHF. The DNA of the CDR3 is TGTGCCAGTAGTGGGGAGAGGCGGCCCCAGCATTTT.

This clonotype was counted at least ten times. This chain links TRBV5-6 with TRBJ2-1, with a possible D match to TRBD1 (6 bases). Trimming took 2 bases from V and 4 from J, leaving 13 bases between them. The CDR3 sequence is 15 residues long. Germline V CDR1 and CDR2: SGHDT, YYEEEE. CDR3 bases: TGTGCCAGCAGCTTTGGACAGCTCTTATACAATGAGCAGTTCTTC. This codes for CASSFGQLLYNEQFF.

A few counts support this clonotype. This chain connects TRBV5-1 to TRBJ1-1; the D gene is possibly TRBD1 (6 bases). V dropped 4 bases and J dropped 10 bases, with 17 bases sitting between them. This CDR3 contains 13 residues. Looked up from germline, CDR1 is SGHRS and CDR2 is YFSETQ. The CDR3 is CASSDVGGGRAFF. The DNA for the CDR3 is TGCGCCAGCAGCGATGTTGGGGGCGGAAGAGCTTTCTTT.